This T cell receptor beta chain was captured by sequencing in a study of shared clonotypes between healthy human individuals (dated by TCRdb to the early 2020s). Regarding the research as a whole: The cohort included a few men and a couple of women between 18 and 49 years of age. Per donor, three plates each were used for CD4 naive and CD4 memory, two for CD8 naive, and one for CD8 memory. The study deeply sequenced blood TCR repertoires of five healthy adults to estimate repertoire size and the extent of clonotype sharing between individuals. To increase sequencing depth and limit assay-specific biases, different laboratories used diverse techniques to prepare libraries and sequence TCR repertoires. Each donor's leukapheresis produced roughly between roughly 0.94 and 9.5 billion PBMCs. On the study overall, not on this receptor specifically: When a few donors were compared, the shared fraction of clonotypes was 5% to 6.5% for naive CD4, approximately 3.3% for naive CD8, 2.3% for memory CD4, and 0.35% to 0.5% for memory CD8. Even with the large sequencing depth, rarefaction of the sorted-subset datasets indicated that sequencing was incomplete. Naive subsets generally had larger estimated clonotype richness than memory subsets. Higher generation probabilities were observed for clonotypes shared by all four sorted-subset donors than for non-shared clonotypes. Sampling was limited to blood, and TCR repertoires in tissue likely differ from TCR repertoires in blood. Pairwise subsampling led to the expectation that sequencing depth would affect the degree of clonotype sharing among donors. Because the study included a small number of donors, the genetic and exposure-history diversity represented was limited.

Of note for this clone: Its antigen is not yet known. Qualities for individual bases were not recorded, and no much larger clone is one base off.

CDR1 and CDR2 were assigned from the germline V gene (reference sequence) as MNHEY and SMNVEV. Trimmed from V: 5 bases; trimmed from J: 3 bases; junction bases lacking a gene match: 7. The CDR3 spans 16 residues, from the cysteine through the phenylalanine. Only the CDR3 part of the read is kept: 48 bases, read in frame from the first base. TCR CDR3 regions were amplified from genomic DNA by multiplex PCR using the deep immunoSEQ assay. For each cell subset, the extracted genomic DNA was distributed evenly across all wells of several immunoSEQ 96-well plates, and each plate served as one replicate. Each replicate PCR for sorted subsets received about 210 ng genomic DNA, equal to tens of thousands of T cell genomes. Purified libraries were quantified with a Qubit 3.0 fluorometer, sized on a Bioanalyzer 2100, and re-quantified with the KAPA Library Quantification kit. Every immunoSEQ 96-well plate was sequenced on a separate single-read 150-cycle Illumina NextSeq 550 flow cell. The original methods were these. Because the immunoSEQ output held only junctional sequences and lacked quality scores, the filtering could not match the filtering applied to full-length reads. To assign V/J genes and CDR3, sequences were annotated using PyIR, a Python wrapper for IgBLAST v1.9, with IMGT germline references. Reads with weak V/J assignments (E-value above 1e-6), missing CDR3, stop codons, out-of-frame junctions, or ambiguous translated residues were removed. V3J clonotypes were defined as sequences sharing an identical inferred V gene, J gene, and CDR3 amino acid sequence. The percentage overlap between two repertoires was calculated by dividing the number of shared unique clonotypes by the size of the smaller repertoire. Repertoire richness was assessed with RTK rarefaction, the Chao1 estimator, and Recon v2.1 estimates of unobserved clonotypes. OLGA was used to compute generation probabilities for all TCRbeta clonotypes that the gDNA method yielded from a handful of donors. In its TCRdb copy, this immuneACCESS table keeps in-frame sequences only and misses some clones. Where compared with another copy, unresolved V genes explain less than half of these, and the others have no known cause. V and J calls and clone size come straight from that table; D and trimming were deduced from the DNA. The sample data list 80,000 to 100,000 clones, and about 70% of these were observed just once. The ten largest make up 50% of the sample.

Healthy HIV-negative adults with no recently reported acute infections or vaccinations were included as donors. All donors were Caucasian adults living in Nashville, Tennessee, USA. CD8 memory samples consisted of magnetically selected CD45RO+ cells combined with CCR7-negative CD45RA+ effector memory (TemRA) cells. Blood was obtained by leukapheresis, after which PBMCs were separated by Ficoll-Histopaque density gradient centrifugation and cryopreserved in liquid nitrogen vapor phase. Analytical flow cytometry was used to check the purity and quantity of every magnetically sorted T cell population. Genomic DNA was isolated from each sorted fraction and quantified by UV absorbance on a Nanodrop 2000c.

Sequencing used memory CD8+ T cells sorted from blood. The cell subset or site label on this specimen signifies: CD45RO+ cells pooled with CCR7-negative TemRA cells. The sequence is built from TRBV27 and TRBJ2-3; 11 central nucleotides agree with TRBD2. This receptor was obtained from a man aged 25 to 45 in good health. The CDR3 protein is CASSARLAGWTDTQYF. The DNA reads as follows: TGTGCCAGCAGTGCTCGACTAGCGGGATGGACAGATACGCAGTATTTT.